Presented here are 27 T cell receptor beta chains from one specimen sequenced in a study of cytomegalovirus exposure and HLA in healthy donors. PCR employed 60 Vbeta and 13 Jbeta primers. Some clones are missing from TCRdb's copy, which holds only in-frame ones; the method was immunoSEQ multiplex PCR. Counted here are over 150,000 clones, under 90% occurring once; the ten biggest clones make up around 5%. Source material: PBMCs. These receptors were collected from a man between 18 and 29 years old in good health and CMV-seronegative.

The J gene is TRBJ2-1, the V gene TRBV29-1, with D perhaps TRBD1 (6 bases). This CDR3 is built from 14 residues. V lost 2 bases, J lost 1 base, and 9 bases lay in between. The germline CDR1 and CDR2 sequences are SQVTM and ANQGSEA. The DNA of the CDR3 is TGCAGCGTTGAATACAGGGAGTCCTACAATGAGCAGTTCTTC. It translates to CSVEYRESYNEQFF.

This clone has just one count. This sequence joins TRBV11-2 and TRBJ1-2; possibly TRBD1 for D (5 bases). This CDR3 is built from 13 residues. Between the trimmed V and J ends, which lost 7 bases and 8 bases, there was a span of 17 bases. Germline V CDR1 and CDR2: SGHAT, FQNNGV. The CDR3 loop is CASTSQPAGGYTF. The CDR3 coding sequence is TGTGCCAGCACCTCTCAACCGGCAGGGGGCTACACCTTC.

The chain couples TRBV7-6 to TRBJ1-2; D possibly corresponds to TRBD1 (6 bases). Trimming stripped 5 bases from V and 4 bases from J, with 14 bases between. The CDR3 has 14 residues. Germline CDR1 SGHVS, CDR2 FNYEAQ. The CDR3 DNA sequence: TGTGCCAGCAGCCCCTACGGACAGATCTATGGCTACACCTTC. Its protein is CASSPYGQIYGYTF.

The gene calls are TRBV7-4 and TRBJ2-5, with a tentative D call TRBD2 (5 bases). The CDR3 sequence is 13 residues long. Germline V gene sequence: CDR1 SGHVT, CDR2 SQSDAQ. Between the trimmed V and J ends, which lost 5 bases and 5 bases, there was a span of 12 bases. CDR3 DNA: TGTGCCAGCAGCCCGCCCTGGGAGGAGACCCAGTACTTC. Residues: CASSPPWEETQYF.

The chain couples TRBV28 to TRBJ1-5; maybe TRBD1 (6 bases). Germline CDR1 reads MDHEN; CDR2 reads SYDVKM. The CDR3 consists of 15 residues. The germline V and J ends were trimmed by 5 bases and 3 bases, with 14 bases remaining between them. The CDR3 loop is CASSRGGGYNQPQHF. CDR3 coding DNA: TGTGCCAGCAGTAGAGGGGGGGGTTACAATCAGCCCCAGCATTTT.

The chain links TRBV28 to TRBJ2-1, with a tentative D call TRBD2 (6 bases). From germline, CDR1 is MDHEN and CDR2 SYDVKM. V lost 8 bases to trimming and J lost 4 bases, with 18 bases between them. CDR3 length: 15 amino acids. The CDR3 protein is CASRSPLAMYNEQFF. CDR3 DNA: TGTGCCAGCCGATCCCCGCTAGCGATGTACAATGAGCAGTTCTTC.

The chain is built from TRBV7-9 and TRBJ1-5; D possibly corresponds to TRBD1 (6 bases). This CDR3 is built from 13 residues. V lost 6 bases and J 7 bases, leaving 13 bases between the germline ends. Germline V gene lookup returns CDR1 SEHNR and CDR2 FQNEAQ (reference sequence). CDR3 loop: CASSLQGNQPQHF. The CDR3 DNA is TGTGCCAGCAGTTTACAGGGTAACCAGCCCCAGCATTTT.

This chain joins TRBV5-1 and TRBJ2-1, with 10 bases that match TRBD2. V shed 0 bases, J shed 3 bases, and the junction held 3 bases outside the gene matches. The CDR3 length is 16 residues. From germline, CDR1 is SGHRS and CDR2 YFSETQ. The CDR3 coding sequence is TGCGCCAGCAGCTTGGTCGGGACTAGCGACTACAATGAGCAGTTCTTC. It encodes CASSLVGTSDYNEQFF.

This chain's CDR3 is CASSLLAGGGNTGELFF. CDR3 DNA sequence: TGTGCCAGCAGTTTACTAGCGGGGGGTGGGAACACCGGGGAGCTGTTTTTT. The genes are TRBV27 and TRBJ2-2, with TRBD2 matching over 11 bases. This CDR3 spans 17 amino acids. With V trimmed by 2 bases and J by 1 base, 3 bases remained unmatched. CDR1 and CDR2 (germline): MNHEY, SMNVEV (reference sequence).

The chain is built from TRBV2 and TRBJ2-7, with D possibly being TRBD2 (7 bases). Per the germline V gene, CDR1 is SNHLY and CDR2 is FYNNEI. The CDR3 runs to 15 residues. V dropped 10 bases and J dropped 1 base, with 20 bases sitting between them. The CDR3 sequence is CANKLTGGPSYEQYF. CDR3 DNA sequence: TGTGCCAACAAGCTAACGGGGGGCCCATCCTACGAGCAGTACTTC.

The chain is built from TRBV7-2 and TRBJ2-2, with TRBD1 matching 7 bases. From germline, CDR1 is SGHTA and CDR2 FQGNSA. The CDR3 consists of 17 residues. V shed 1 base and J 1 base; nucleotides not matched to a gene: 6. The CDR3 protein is CASSLDLWTGNTGELFF. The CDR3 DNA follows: TGTGCCAGCAGCTTAGATCTCTGGACAGGGAACACCGGGGAGCTGTTTTTT.

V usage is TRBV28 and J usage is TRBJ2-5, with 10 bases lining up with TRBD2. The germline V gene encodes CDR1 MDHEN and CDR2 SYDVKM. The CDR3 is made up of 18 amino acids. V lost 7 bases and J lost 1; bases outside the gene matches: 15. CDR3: CASTQNGGLAGVQETQYF. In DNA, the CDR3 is TGTGCCAGCACCCAAAATGGGGGGCTAGCGGGAGTCCAAGAGACCCAGTACTTC. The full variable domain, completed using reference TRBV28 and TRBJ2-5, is DVKVTQSSRYLVKRTGEKVFLECVQDMDHENMFWYRQDPGLGLRLIYFSYDVKMKEKGDIPEGYSVSREKKERFSLILESASTNQTSMYLCASTQNGGLAGVQETQYFGPGTRLLVL.

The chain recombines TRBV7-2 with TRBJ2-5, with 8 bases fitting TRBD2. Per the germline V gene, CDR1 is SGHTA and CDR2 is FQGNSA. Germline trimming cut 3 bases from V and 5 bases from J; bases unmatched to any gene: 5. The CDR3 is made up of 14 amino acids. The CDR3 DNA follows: TGTGCCAGCAGCTTCGGGACTAGTGGTGAGACCCAGTACTTC. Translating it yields CASSFGTSGETQYF.

The CDR3 reads CASSRGTGVGMNTEAFF. As DNA, the CDR3 is TGTGCCAGCAGCCGCGGGACAGGTGTCGGCATGAACACTGAAGCTTTCTTT. The V call is TRBV5-4, the J call TRBJ1-1; 8 nucleotides line up with TRBD1. Germline assignment: CDR1 SGHNT and CDR2 YYREEE (reference sequence). The CDR3 has 17 amino acids. V gave up 4 bases and J gave up 0 bases; unmatched junction bases: 11.

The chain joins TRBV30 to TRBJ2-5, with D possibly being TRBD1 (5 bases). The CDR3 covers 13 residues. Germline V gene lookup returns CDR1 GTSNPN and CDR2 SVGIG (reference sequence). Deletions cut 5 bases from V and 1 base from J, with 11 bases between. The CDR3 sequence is CAWGPGIQETQYF. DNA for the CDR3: TGTGCCTGGGGGCCAGGGATCCAAGAGACCCAGTACTTC.

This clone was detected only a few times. CDR3 coding DNA: TGTGCCAGTAGTCCCGGGACTAGCGGCTACGAGCAGTACTTC. It codes for CASSPGTSGYEQYF. The chain carries TRBV19 and TRBJ2-7; TRBD2 matches 11 bases. V was pared by 5 bases and J by 3 bases, with 3 bases of the junction left unmatched. Germline V gives CDR1 LNHDA, CDR2 SQIVND (reference sequence). The CDR3 consists of 14 residues.

CDR3 coding DNA: TGTGCCAGCAGTTCAACGGGTGGATCCGAGCAGTACTTC. It is translated as CASSSTGGSEQYF. V gene TRBV11-3 combines with J gene TRBJ2-7; D is ambiguous. The germline CDR1 and CDR2 sequences are SGHNT and YENEEA. The CDR3 totals 13 residues. Trimming pared 6 bases from V and 6 bases from J, leaving 15 bases between.

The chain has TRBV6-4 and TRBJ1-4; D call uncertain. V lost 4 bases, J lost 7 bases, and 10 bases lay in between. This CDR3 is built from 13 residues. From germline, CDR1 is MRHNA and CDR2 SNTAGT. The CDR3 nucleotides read TGTGCCAGCAGTGTCAGGTTAGGTGAAAAACTGTTTTTT. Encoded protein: CASSVRLGEKLFF.

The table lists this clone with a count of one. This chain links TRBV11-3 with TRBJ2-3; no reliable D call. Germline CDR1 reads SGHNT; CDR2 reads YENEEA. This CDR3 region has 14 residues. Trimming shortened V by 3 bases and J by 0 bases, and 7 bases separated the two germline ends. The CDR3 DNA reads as TGTGCCAGCAGCTTGGGCTACAGCACAGATACGCAGTATTTT. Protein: CASSLGYSTDTQYF.

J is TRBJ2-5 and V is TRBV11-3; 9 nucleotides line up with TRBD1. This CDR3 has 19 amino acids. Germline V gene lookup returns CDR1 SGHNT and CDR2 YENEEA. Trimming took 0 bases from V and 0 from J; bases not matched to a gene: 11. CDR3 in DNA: TGTGCCAGCAGCTTAGATCGGGTCGGGGACAGGGCGTACCAAGAGACCCAGTACTTC. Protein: CASSLDRVGDRAYQETQYF.

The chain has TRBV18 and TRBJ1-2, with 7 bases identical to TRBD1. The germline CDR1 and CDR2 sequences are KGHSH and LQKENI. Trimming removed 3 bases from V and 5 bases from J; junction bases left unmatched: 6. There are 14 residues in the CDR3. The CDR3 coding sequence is TGTGCCAGCTCACCCCAGGACAGGACTTATGGCTACACCTTC. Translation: CASSPQDRTYGYTF.

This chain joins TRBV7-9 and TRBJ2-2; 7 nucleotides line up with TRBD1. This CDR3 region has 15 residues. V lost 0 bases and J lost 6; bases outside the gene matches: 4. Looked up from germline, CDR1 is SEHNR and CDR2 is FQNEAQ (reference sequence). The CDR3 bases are TGTGCCAGCAGCTTAGCCGACAGGGCGGCCGGGGAGCTGTTTTTT. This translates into CASSLADRAAGELFF.

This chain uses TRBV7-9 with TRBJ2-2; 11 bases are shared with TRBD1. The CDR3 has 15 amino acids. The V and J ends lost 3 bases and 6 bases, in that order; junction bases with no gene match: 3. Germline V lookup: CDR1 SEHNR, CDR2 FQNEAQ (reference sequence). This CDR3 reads CASSFRDRGAGELFF. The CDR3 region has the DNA TGTGCCAGCAGCTTCCGGGACAGGGGGGCCGGGGAGCTGTTTTTT.

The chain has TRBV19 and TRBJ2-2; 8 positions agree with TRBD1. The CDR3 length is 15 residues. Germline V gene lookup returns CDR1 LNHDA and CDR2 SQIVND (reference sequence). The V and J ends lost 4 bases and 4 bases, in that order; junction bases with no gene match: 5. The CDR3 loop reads CASSTGGRGTGELFF. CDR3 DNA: TGTGCCAGTAGTACAGGGGGCCGTGGCACCGGGGAGCTGTTTTTT.

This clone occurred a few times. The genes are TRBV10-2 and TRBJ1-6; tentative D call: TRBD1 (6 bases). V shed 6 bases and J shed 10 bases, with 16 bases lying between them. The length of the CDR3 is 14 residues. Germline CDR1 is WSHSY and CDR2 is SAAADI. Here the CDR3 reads CASRLRTDTSPLHF. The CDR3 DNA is TGCGCCAGCAGATTGAGGACAGATACATCACCCCTCCACTTT.

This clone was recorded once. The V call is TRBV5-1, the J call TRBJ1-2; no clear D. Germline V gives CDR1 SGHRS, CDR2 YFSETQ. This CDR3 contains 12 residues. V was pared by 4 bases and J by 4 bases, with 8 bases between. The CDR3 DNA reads TGCGCCAGCAGCCCCACAAGCTATGGCTACACCTTC. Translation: CASSPTSYGYTF.

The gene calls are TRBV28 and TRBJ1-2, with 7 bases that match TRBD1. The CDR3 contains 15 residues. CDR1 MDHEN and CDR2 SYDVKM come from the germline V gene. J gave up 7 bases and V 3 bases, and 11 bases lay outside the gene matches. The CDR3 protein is CASSFPETGTVGYTF. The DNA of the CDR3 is TGTGCCAGCAGTTTCCCAGAGACAGGGACCGTTGGCTACACCTTC.